This passage covers 28 T cell receptor beta chains from one sample sequenced in a study of CDR3 diversity in severe acne (dated by TCRdb to about 2019). Libraries came from PCR. The sequencer was an Illumina HiSeq 2000. TCRdb ran its own pipeline on the public reads, namely fastp trimming at Q25 and MiXCR clone calling, and kept in-frame beta chains. When rows share a CDR3 protein, they turn into one entry using the most common DNA and genes. The sample table holds about 90,000 distinct CDR3 sequences, of which 45% to 55% were seen once. The ten largest clones represent around 10% of the sample. Sequenced: blood. The receptors originated from a male donor with severe acne vulgaris.

The chain recombines TRBV6-1 with TRBJ2-1; TRBD2 matches 9 bases. The length of the CDR3 is 17 residues. The germline gives CDR1 MNHNS, CDR2 SASEGT. With V trimmed by 3 bases and J by 2 bases, 8 bases remained unmatched. Here the CDR3 DNA reads TGTGCCAGCAGTGAGATCGTAGCGGGAGTGACCTACAATGAGCAGTTCTTC. This translates into CASSEIVAGVTYNEQFF.

This clonotype was seen more than once but under ten times. The chain is built from TRBV12-3 or TRBV12-4 and TRBJ2-5; unclear D gene. This CDR3 has 16 residues. V was cut by 6 bases and J by 1 base, with 18 bases left in between. This CDR3 reads CASRQNEPDGQETQYF. DNA for the CDR3: TGTGCCAGCAGGCAAAATGAACCGGACGGCCAAGAGACCCAGTACTTC.

This clonotype was counted between two and nine times. The gene calls are TRBV15 and TRBJ1-4, with TRBD1 identical over 7 bases. Trimming removed 9 bases from V and 7 bases from J; junction bases left unmatched: 17. Germline V gene sequence: CDR1 LNHNV, CDR2 YYDKDF (reference sequence). The CDR3 is 16 residues long. CDR3 residues: CATEWGLTGKTEKLFF. As DNA, the CDR3 is TGTGCCACGGAATGGGGGTTGACAGGGAAAACTGAAAAACTGTTTTTT.

This clonotype was recorded only once. It is unclear where the CDR3 begins or ends on the DNA, so no DNA is shown, and the CDR3 is as TCRdb lists it. The chain employs TRBV5-1 and TRBJ1-2; no check of the table's D call, TRBD1, against the DNA was made. The CDR3 is 23 amino acids in total, end residues counted. Germline CDR1 reads SGHRS; CDR2 reads YFSETQ. CDR3 amino acids: CASTQRKSTMSSSSGQGLDGYTF.

V usage is TRBV29-1 and J usage is TRBJ1-2; D gene unclear. V lost 3 bases to trimming and J lost 0 bases, with 8 bases between them. CDR3 size: 13 residues. Germline CDR1 is SQVTM and CDR2 is ANQGSEA. The CDR3 loop reads CSVELLPNYGYTF. In DNA, the CDR3 is TGCAGCGTTGAGCTCCTCCCTAACTATGGCTACACCTTC.

The rearrangement joins TRBV29-1 to TRBJ2-7; the match to TRBD1 covers 10 bases. This CDR3 spans 14 amino acids. The V gene end was trimmed by 1 base and the J gene end by 3 bases; junction bases not matched to a gene: 3. The germline CDR1 and CDR2 sequences are SQVTM and ANQGSEA. This chain's CDR3 is CSVEGQGAIYEQYF. CDR3 DNA sequence: TGCAGCGTTGAAGGACAGGGGGCGATCTACGAGCAGTACTTC.

This sequence joins TRBV7-8 and TRBJ1-1; D gene unclear. The CDR3 has 14 amino acids. V lost 2 bases to trimming and J lost 3 bases, with 10 bases between them. The V gene's germline CDR1 is SGHVS and CDR2 FQNEAQ. Here the CDR3 reads CASSLRPRDTEAFF. CDR3 nucleotide sequence: TGTGCCAGCAGCTTAAGGCCGCGGGACACTGAAGCTTTCTTT.

The chain couples TRBV29-1 to TRBJ2-7; 7 bases are shared with TRBD2. Germline CDR1 reads SQVTM; CDR2 reads ANQGSEA. The CDR3 covers 13 residues. Trimming took 7 bases from V and 2 from J; bases not matched to a gene: 8. CDR3 residues: CSALRTSPYEQYF. CDR3 DNA sequence: TGCAGCGCCTTACGGACTAGTCCCTACGAGCAGTACTTC.

This clonotype has ten or more counts. The chain uses TRBV5-1 and TRBJ2-7, with 7 bases lining up with TRBD2. This CDR3 is built from 18 residues. The trim removed 5 bases at V and 2 bases at J, leaving 19 bases unmatched. The germline CDR1 and CDR2 sequences are SGHRS and YFSETQ. The CDR3 DNA follows: TGCGCCAGCAGTTGGGGACCGCTCGCGCGGGAGATCACCTACGAGCAGTACTTC. It translates to CASSWGPLAREITYEQYF.

The chain employs TRBV4-1 and TRBJ2-5; 9 bases are a match to TRBD2. Germline-derived CDR1 and CDR2 are MGHRA and YSYEKL. The CDR3 runs 16 residues. The V and J ends lost 0 bases and 3 bases, in that order; junction bases with no gene match: 5. The CDR3 DNA is TGCGCCAGCAGCCAAGATCGGGCTAGCGGGGAAGAGACCCAGTACTTC. It specifies CASSQDRASGEETQYF.

This clonotype occurred many times. The J gene is TRBJ2-3, the V gene TRBV2; TRBD2 matches at 12 bases. The CDR3 covers 16 residues. After removal of 6 bases from V and 3 bases from J, the junction contained 7 bases not matched to a gene. Germline assignment: CDR1 SNHLY and CDR2 FYNNEI. The CDR3 is CASRPTSGRGTDTQYF. The CDR3, as DNA: TGTGCCAGCAGGCCGACTAGCGGGAGAGGTACAGATACGCAGTATTTT.

The J gene is TRBJ2-7, the V gene TRBV7-9; 14 bases agree with TRBD2. This CDR3 is 17 amino acids long. V lost 0 bases to trimming and J lost 9 bases; unmatched junction nucleotides: 10. CDR1 is SEHNR and CDR2 is FQNEAQ in the germline V gene (reference sequence). CDR3 sequence reads: CASSLAEGLAGAAGQYF. The CDR3 DNA follows: TGTGCCAGCAGCTTAGCTGAGGGACTAGCGGGAGCCGCGGGGCAGTACTTC.

The J gene is TRBJ2-7, the V gene TRBV6-1; D is uncertain. Per germline, CDR1 MNHNS and CDR2 SASEGT. Trimming left V 1 base short and J 2 bases short, with 6 bases between. This CDR3 is built from 13 residues. The CDR3 DNA follows: TGTGCCAGCAGTGAAGGAGGAGCCTACGAGCAGTACTTC. Translation: CASSEGGAYEQYF.

This clonotype was counted a single time. CDR3 in DNA: TGTGCCAGTAGTATGCTACAGGGTACTCAGCCCCAGCATTTT. Translated, it gives CASSMLQGTQPQHF. The V gene is TRBV19, the J gene TRBJ1-5; a possible D gene is TRBD1 (6 bases). The CDR3 runs to 14 residues. Looked up from germline, CDR1 is LNHDA and CDR2 is SQIVND (reference sequence). The V end lost 3 bases, the J end lost 6 bases, and 12 bases lay between the germline ends.

The chain employs TRBV7-9 and TRBJ1-5; 10 nucleotides agree with TRBD1. The CDR3 is made up of 15 amino acids. Germline lookup yields CDR1 SEHNR and CDR2 FQNEAQ (reference sequence). Unmatched junction bases numbered 4, after V lost 5 bases and J lost 3 bases. In DNA, the CDR3 is TGTGCCAGCAGCCCGACAGGGGGCCACAATCAGCCCCAGCATTTT. Amino acid sequence: CASSPTGGHNQPQHF.

This clonotype was picked up a small number of times. The chain couples TRBV28 to TRBJ1-2; the D gene is possibly TRBD1 (6 bases). The CDR3 runs to 13 residues. Germline loops: CDR1 MDHEN, CDR2 SYDVKM. Trimming removed 5 bases from V and 8 bases from J, with 15 bases in between. CDR3 region: CASSPQGFHGYTF. The DNA for the CDR3 is TGTGCCAGCAGTCCCCAGGGGTTCCACGGCTACACCTTC.

The sample holds many counts of this clonotype. The rearrangement uses TRBV11-2 and TRBJ2-7, with 7 bases lining up with TRBD1. Germline lookup yields CDR1 SGHAT and CDR2 FQNNGV. V shed 6 bases and J 1 base; nucleotides not matched to a gene: 6. This CDR3 has 14 residues. CDR3 DNA sequence: TGTGCCAGCAGTTTCGACAGGGTGTCCTACGAGCAGTACTTC. Translating gives CASSFDRVSYEQYF.

In regard to this clonotype: This may be a read error, as it is one base from a much larger clone. This rearrangement joins TRBV13 to TRBJ2-1; D gene unclear. Germline V gives CDR1 PRHDT, CDR2 FYEKMQ (reference sequence). CDR3 length: 15 amino acids. CDR3 loop: CASSLGLSSYNGQFF. DNA of the CDR3: TGTGCCAGCAGCTTAGGCCTCAGCTCCTACAATGGGCAGTTCTTC.

Comment on this clonotype: This could be a read error, since a much larger clone is one nucleotide away. The chain uses TRBV20-1 and TRBJ1-2; D is ambiguous. The length of the CDR3 is 11 residues. The germline V gene encodes CDR1 DFQATT and CDR2 SNEGSKA (reference sequence). V lost 1 base and J 6 bases, leaving 6 bases between the germline ends. CDR3 region: CSARGTNGYTF. CDR3 DNA: TGCAGTGCTAGAGGGACTAATGGCTACACCTTC.

A remark on this clonotype: A read error may produce the germline difference seen at one junction end. The chain is built from TRBV7-2 and TRBJ1-1, with D maybe TRBD1 (6 bases). Germline assignment: CDR1 SGHTA and CDR2 FQGNSA. The CDR3 has 13 residues. Here the CDR3 reads CASSPRTVTEAFF. In DNA, the CDR3 is TGCGCCAGCAGCCCACGGACAGTCACTGAAGCTTTCTTT.

By sample fraction, this clonotype is medium-sized. The V and J genes are TRBV7-9 and TRBJ2-7; 8 nucleotides align to TRBD2. The CDR3 is 14 residues long. The V segment lost 5 bases and the J segment 8 bases; nucleotides outside the gene matches: 11. Per germline, CDR1 SEHNR and CDR2 FQNEAQ (reference sequence). CDR3 DNA sequence: TGTGCCAGCAGCCCCGGGACTAGAGCAAGTCAGCAGTACTTC. Translation gives CASSPGTRASQQYF.

In its sample, this clonotype was seen a few times. V gene TRBV10-3 combines with J gene TRBJ1-2; D might be TRBD1 (6 bases). Germline V gene lookup returns CDR1 ENHRY and CDR2 SYGVKD. CDR3 length: 13 residues. With 11 bases removed from V and 6 bases from J, the gap between germline ends came to 19 bases. The CDR3 region is CARRAGGDDGYTF. The CDR3 nucleotides read TGTGCCCGGCGGGCGGGGGGCGATGATGGCTACACCTTC.

The genes are TRBV15 and TRBJ1-2; weak D call: TRBD1 (6 bases). The CDR3 is made up of 14 amino acids. The germline V gene encodes CDR1 LNHNV and CDR2 YYDKDF (reference sequence). V lost 3 bases and J 6 bases, leaving 14 bases between the germline ends. CDR3 protein: CATSSGKGEDGYTF. Written as DNA, the CDR3 is TGTGCCACCAGCAGTGGGAAGGGGGAGGATGGCTACACCTTC. Full variable domain (missing parts from reference TRBV15 and TRBJ1-2): DAMVIQNPRYQVTQFGKPVTLSCSQTLNHNVMYWYQQKSSQAPKLLFHYYDKDFNNEADTPDNFQSRRPNTSFCFLDIRSPGLGDTAMYLCATSSGKGEDGYTFGSGTRLTVV.

This clonotype has just a few counts. This chain uses TRBV10-1 with TRBJ2-3, with D perhaps assigned TRBD1 or TRBD2 (5 bases each). The CDR3 is 15 amino acids. Germline V lookup: CDR1 WNHNN, CDR2 SYGVQD (reference sequence). V lost 0 bases and J 2 bases, leaving 9 bases between the germline ends. The CDR3 DNA sequence: TGCGCCAGCAGTGAGTCGGGGGAGCCCACAGATACGCAGTATTTT. It codes for CASSESGEPTDTQYF.

This clonotype was counted between two and nine times. One base away lies a much larger clone, so this may be a sequencing read error. The gene calls are TRBV5-1 and TRBJ2-7, with D tentatively TRBD1 or TRBD2 (7 bases each). The CDR3 covers 15 residues. CDR1 SGHRS and CDR2 YFSETQ come from the germline V gene. CDR3 nucleotide sequence: TGCGCCAACAGCTGGGAGGGGGCACCGGACTACGAGCAGTACTTC. It encodes CANSWEGAPDYEQYF.

The sample holds many counts of this clonotype. This chain uses TRBV7-2 with TRBJ1-2, with D unresolved. Per germline, CDR1 SGHTA and CDR2 FQGNSA. The CDR3 totals 11 residues. V dropped 2 bases and J dropped 5 bases, with 3 bases sitting between them. The CDR3 DNA reads TGTGCCAGCAGCTTACAGTATGGCTACACCTTC. Translation: CASSLQYGYTF.

This clonotype was seen more than once but under ten times. This chain connects TRBV27 to TRBJ2-6; no definite D call. V dropped 10 bases and J dropped 0 bases, with 4 bases sitting between them. Germline CDR1 MNHEY, CDR2 SMNVEV (reference sequence). The CDR3 has 12 residues. The CDR3: CATGSGANVLTF. In DNA, the CDR3 is TGTGCCACCGGCTCTGGGGCCAACGTCCTGACTTTC.

The CDR3 sequence is CASSMTGTNSPLHF. The CDR3 coding sequence is TGTGCCAGCAGCATGACCGGGACCAATTCACCCCTCCACTTT. The V gene is TRBV12-3 or TRBV12-4, the J gene TRBJ1-6, with D possibly matching TRBD1 (5 bases). Trimming shortened V by 6 bases and J by 7 bases, and 13 bases separated the two germline ends. The CDR3 has 14 amino acids.